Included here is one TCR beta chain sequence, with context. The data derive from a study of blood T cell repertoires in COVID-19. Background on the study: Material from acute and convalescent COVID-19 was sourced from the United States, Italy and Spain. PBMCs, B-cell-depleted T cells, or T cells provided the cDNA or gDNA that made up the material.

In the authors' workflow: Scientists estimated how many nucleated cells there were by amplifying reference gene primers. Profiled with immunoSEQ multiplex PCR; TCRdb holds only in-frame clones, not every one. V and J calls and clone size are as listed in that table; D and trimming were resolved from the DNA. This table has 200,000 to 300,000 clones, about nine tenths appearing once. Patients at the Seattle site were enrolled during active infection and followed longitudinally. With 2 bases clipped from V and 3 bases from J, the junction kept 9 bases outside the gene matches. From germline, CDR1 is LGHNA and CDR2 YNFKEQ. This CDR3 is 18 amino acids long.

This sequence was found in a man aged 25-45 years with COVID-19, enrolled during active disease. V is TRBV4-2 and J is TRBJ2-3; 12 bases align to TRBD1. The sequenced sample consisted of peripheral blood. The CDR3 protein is CASSQYPPGQGATDTQYF. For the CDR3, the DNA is TGTGCCAGCAGCCAATATCCTCCGGGACAGGGGGCGACAGATACGCAGTATTTT.